What follows describes a single T cell receptor beta chain. The data originate from a study of OX40 agonist ivuxolimab in advanced cancers. Data came from immunoSEQ multiplex PCR; TCRdb stores just in-frame clones and leaves some out. The sample includes around 15,000 clones, 70% to 85% of them seen just once. V was trimmed by 2 bases and J by 5 bases, leaving 10 bases between them. CDR1 is SGHRS, CDR2 YFSETQ, per germline. CDR3 length: 13 residues. This chain links TRBV5-1 with TRBJ2-5; weak D call: TRBD1 (6 bases). The TCR originated in an adult with an advanced solid tumor such as melanoma, head and neck, liver or kidney cancer. The material was CD4+ or CD8+ T cells sorted from blood, obtained in a trial of the OX40 agonist ivuxolimab. CDR3 nucleotide sequence: TGCGCCAGCAGCTTCGGAACAGGGGAGACCCAGTACTTC. Its translation is CASSFGTGETQYF.